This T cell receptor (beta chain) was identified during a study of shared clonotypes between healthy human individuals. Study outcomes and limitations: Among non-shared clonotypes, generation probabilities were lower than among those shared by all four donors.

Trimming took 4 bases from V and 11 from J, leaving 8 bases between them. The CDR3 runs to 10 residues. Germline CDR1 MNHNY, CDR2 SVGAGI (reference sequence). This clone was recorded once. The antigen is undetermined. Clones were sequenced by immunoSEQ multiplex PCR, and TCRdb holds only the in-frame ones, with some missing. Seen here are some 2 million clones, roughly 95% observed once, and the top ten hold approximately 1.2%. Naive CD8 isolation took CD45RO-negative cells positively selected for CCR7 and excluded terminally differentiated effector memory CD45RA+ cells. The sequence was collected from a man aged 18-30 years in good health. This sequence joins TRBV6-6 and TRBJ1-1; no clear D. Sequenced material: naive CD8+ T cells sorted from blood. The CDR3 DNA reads TGTGCCAGCAGTTCAAGCGGGGCTTTCTTT. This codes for CASSSSGAFF.